Below, 16 T cell receptor beta chains from the same sample are listed, as sequenced in a study of low-dose radiotherapy and immunotherapy resistance in tumors. First-strand cDNA relied on TRAV- and TRBV-specific primers spanning alpha and beta chains. A roughly 20-cycle PCR with a constant-region primer and V-primer adapter amplified TCRs. TCRdb re-derived calls from the reads in MiXCR, one entry per CDR3 protein. Altogether about 80,000 distinct CDR3 sequences are present, around 17% being singletons, with the ten largest covering over 1.2%. Time point of the sample: after trial treatment. Treatment described: LDRT plus nivolumab, ipilimumab, low-dose cyclophosphamide and aspirin (RACIN trial). The sample in question was PBMCs, obtained after low-dose radiotherapy plus immunotherapy. These receptors came from a male donor with prostate cancer.

This clonotype has at least ten counts. V usage is TRBV29-1 and J usage is TRBJ1-3; D is possibly TRBD1 (5 bases). Germline CDR1 and CDR2: SQVTM and ANQGSEA. The length of the CDR3 is 12 residues. The V end was cut by 0 bases, the J end by 16 bases, with 16 bases between. The CDR3 DNA reads as TGCAGCGTTGAAGACGAGATCCGGGACGGGTATTTT. Translating it yields CSVEDEIRDGYF.

This clonotype occurred many times. The rearrangement links TRBV6-5 to TRBJ2-1; possible D gene TRBD2, 5 bases. Trimming cost V 7 bases and J 2 bases, with 12 bases left between them. CDR1 and CDR2 from the germline V gene are MNHEY and SVGAGI. The CDR3 sequence is 14 residues long. CDR3 sequence (DNA): TGTGCCAGCAACCCTGCCGGGACCTACAATGAGCAGTTCTTC. Its translation: CASNPAGTYNEQFF.

Only a few counts were recorded for this clonotype. It is unclear where the CDR3 begins or ends on the DNA, so no DNA is shown, and the CDR3 is as TCRdb lists it. The rearrangement uses TRBV14 and TRBJ2-2; the table gives TRBD2 as D, unverified against the DNA. Counting both end residues, the CDR3 totals 19 amino acids. The germline V gene encodes CDR1 SGHDN and CDR2 FVKESK. CDR3 protein: CASSQGCSGEGRRPGSCFF.

This clonotype has ten or more counts. As DNA, the CDR3 is TGTGCCAGCAGTGAAGGGGGCGGGAGTCCCTCCTACGAGCAGTACTTC. Protein sequence: CASSEGGGSPSYEQYF. The chain uses TRBV25-1 and TRBJ2-7; D may be TRBD2 (7 bases). CDR1 and CDR2 from the germline V gene are MGHDK and SYGVNS. This CDR3 comprises 16 residues. Trimming took 2 bases from V and 0 from J, leaving 14 bases between them.

This clonotype was observed many times. The chain links TRBV28 to TRBJ1-4; D remains ambiguous. The CDR3 loop spans 15 amino acids. Germline V lookup: CDR1 MDHEN, CDR2 SYDVKM. V lost 6 bases to trimming and J lost 4 bases, with 15 bases between them. CDR3 loop: CASSPTSAFNEKLFF. The CDR3 DNA is TGTGCCAGCAGCCCTACGTCAGCCTTTAATGAAAAACTGTTTTTT.

This clonotype was observed at least ten times. The V gene is TRBV6-8, the J gene TRBJ2-5; D ambiguous. Per the germline V gene, CDR1 is MNHGY and CDR2 is SAAAGT. Trimming removed 5 bases from V and 2 bases from J, with 9 bases in between. This CDR3 is built from 13 residues. The CDR3 protein is CASSATAQETQYF. The CDR3 nucleotides read TGTGCCAGCAGTGCAACAGCTCAAGAGACCCAGTACTTC.

This clonotype has ten or more counts. This CDR3 is CSGRRDNEQFF. The CDR3 DNA is TGCAGCGGGAGACGGGACAATGAGCAGTTCTTC. V and J are TRBV29-1 and TRBJ2-1; D is unresolved. The CDR3 contains 11 residues. The V end lost 7 bases, the J end lost 5 bases, and 9 bases lay between the germline ends. Germline V gene lookup returns CDR1 SQVTM and CDR2 ANQGSEA.

Note on this clonotype: No DNA is shown, since the ends of the CDR3 on it are uncertain; the CDR3 is the one TCRdb lists. The chain combines TRBV7-2 with TRBJ2-2; no DNA check was done on the table's D call, TRBD2. CDR1 is SGHTA and CDR2 is FQGNSA in the germline V gene. The CDR3 comprises 16 residues, both ends counted. The CDR3 loop is CASSLAGGKTGELFFF.

Note on this clonotype: A single base separates this from a much larger clone, so it may be a read error. V usage is TRBV7-2 and J usage is TRBJ2-5; D is unresolved. CDR3 length: 15 residues. CDR1 and CDR2 (germline): SGHTA, FQGNSA. CDR3 region: CVSSFSTHEVETQYF. The DNA of the CDR3 is TGTGTCAGCAGCTTTTCGACCCACGAAGTCGAGACCCAGTACTTC. The whole variable domain, remainder taken from reference TRBV7-2 and TRBJ2-5, is GAGVSQSPSNKVTEKGKDVELRCDPISGHTALYWYRQSLGQGLEFLIYFQGNSAPDKSGLPSDRFSAERTGGSVSTLTIQRTQQEDSAVYLCVSSFSTHEVETQYFGPGTRLLVL.

This clonotype was seen at least ten times. The chain is built from TRBV20-1 and TRBJ2-7; TRBD2 agrees at 14 bases. Per the germline V gene, CDR1 is DFQATT and CDR2 is SNEGSKA (reference sequence). V was clipped by 3 bases and J by 8 bases; unmatched bases: 6. CDR3 length equals 14 residues. CDR3 nucleotides: TGCAGTGCTAGTCCGGGACTAGCGGGGGAAAAGCAGTACTTC. Its protein product is CSASPGLAGEKQYF.

The sample holds many counts of this clonotype. J is TRBJ1-1 and V is TRBV5-6; D not resolved. Trimming shortened V by 3 bases and J by 1 base, and 10 bases separated the two germline ends. Looked up from germline, CDR1 is SGHDT and CDR2 is YYEEEE. This CDR3 contains 14 residues. The CDR3 DNA reads as TGTGCCAGCAGCTGGCTGGCAGGGAACACTGAAGCTTTCTTT. Translation: CASSWLAGNTEAFF.

This clonotype was observed many times. The chain recombines TRBV5-4 with TRBJ2-2; no clear D gene. The germline V gene encodes CDR1 SGHNT and CDR2 YYREEE (reference sequence). V lost 7 bases, J lost 0 bases, and 7 bases lay in between. This CDR3 spans 13 amino acids. The CDR3 DNA is TGTGCCAGCGGTCAGGCGAACACCGGGGAGCTGTTTTTT. Residues: CASGQANTGELFF.

The J gene is TRBJ2-4, the V gene TRBV20-1, with D possibly matching TRBD1 (6 bases). This CDR3 region has 16 residues. V was cut by 5 bases and J by 1 base, with 18 bases left in between. Germline assignment: CDR1 DFQATT and CDR2 SNEGSKA (reference sequence). Written as DNA, the CDR3 is TGCAGTGCTCTTGAAGGGGGAACGGGGGCCAAAAACATTCAGTACTTC. Protein: CSALEGGTGAKNIQYF.

This clonotype was detected many times. The gene calls are TRBV6-5 and TRBJ1-2, with 8 bases lining up with TRBD1. This CDR3 is 13 amino acids long. Germline CDR1 and CDR2: MNHEY and SVGAGI. V lost 6 bases and J lost 8; bases outside the gene matches: 8. CDR3 protein: CASRDRVSAGYTF. The CDR3 DNA follows: TGTGCCAGCAGGGACAGGGTGTCTGCCGGCTACACCTTC.

This clonotype was recorded at least ten times. The chain carries TRBV20-1 and TRBJ2-7, with a tentative D call TRBD2 (5 bases). Germline CDR1 is DFQATT and CDR2 is SNEGSKA (reference sequence). The CDR3 has 14 amino acids. V was shortened by 4 bases and J by 0 bases, with 13 bases between the two germline ends. The CDR3 here is CSATGDASSYEQYF. The CDR3 DNA reads TGCAGTGCTACCGGGGATGCCAGCTCCTACGAGCAGTACTTC.

This clonotype was observed at least ten times. V and J are TRBV6-6 and TRBJ2-1; D perhaps matches TRBD2 (5 bases). Germline CDR1 is MNHNY and CDR2 is SVGAGI (reference sequence). The CDR3 runs to 15 residues. V was cut by 5 bases and J by 0 bases, with 11 bases left in between. The CDR3 sequence is CASSDQRSSYNEQFF. The CDR3 DNA follows: TGTGCCAGCAGTGATCAGCGGAGCTCCTACAATGAGCAGTTCTTC.